This T cell receptor beta chain was sequenced during a study of cytomegalovirus exposure and HLA in healthy donors. Trimming cost V 3 bases and J 10 bases; bases outside gene matches: 9. The CDR3 runs to 15 residues. The germline V gene encodes CDR1 SGHRS and CDR2 YFSETQ. To note about this clone: Its antigen is as yet unknown.

It was with 60 Vbeta and 13 Jbeta primers that the PCR ran. Original data processing: Per a later analysis, the number of unique TCR beta chains was roughly 83 million, of which 9 million to 12 million were shared. The protocol was immunoSEQ multiplex PCR, while the TCRdb copy is restricted to in-frame clones and leaves out a portion. Clonal size and the V and J genes are those of that table, whereas D and trimming came from the DNA. The sample comprises 80,000 to 100,000 clones, over 65% of which are singletons, and roughly 16% rests with the top ten. Findings and caveats of the study: TCR beta V- and J-gene trimming, according to a later analysis, was linked to a missense DCLRE1C variant. One cluster of highly shared sequence variants probably arose as a sequencing artifact.

Healthy bone marrow donors made up the donor group. What was sequenced was PBMCs. This clonotype originated in a woman under 30 in good health and CMV-seropositive. The chain links TRBV5-1 to TRBJ1-6, with 8 nucleotides matching TRBD1. This CDR3 reads CASSYGQGRTSPLHF. DNA of the CDR3: TGCGCCAGCAGCTACGGACAGGGAAGAACCTCACCCCTCCACTTT.